This TCR beta chain was sequenced during a study of T-cell reconstitution after alpha-beta-depleted transplantation in children. This clonotype was observed a few times. The CDR3 loop spans 15 amino acids. Trimming took 4 bases from V and 1 from J; bases not matched to a gene: 5. Looked up from germline, CDR1 is PRHDT and CDR2 is FYEKMQ (reference sequence). This sample's TCRbeta library carried unique molecular identifier barcodes. TCRdb independently ran MiXCR on the PCR reads; one entry per CDR3 protein. The data show about 370,000 distinct CDR3 sequences, around 21% seen once. This receptor was identified in a human donor who donated a stem cell graft to a child with acute myeloid leukemia. The chain has TRBV13 and TRBJ2-7; 9 bases match TRBD1. Sequenced material: PBMCs from the stem cell graft donor, taken from the stem cell graft. The CDR3 coding sequence is TGTGCCAGCAGCTCGGACAGGGGACTATCCTACGAGCAGTACTTC. Translated, it gives CASSSDRGLSYEQYF.